The 5 T cell receptor beta chains listed next were all sequenced from one sample in a study of identical twins (dated by TCRdb to about 2016). The protocol used for the library was 5' RACE. The instrument was an Illumina HiSeq 2000. TCRdb redid the processing of the public reads, applying fastp at Q25 and MiXCR, and retained in-frame beta chains. One record per CDR3 amino acid sequence lists the most common genes and DNA. The sample includes 700,000 or so distinct CDR3 sequences, with 20% to 25% observed a single time. In total, the top ten clones hold around 4.4% of the sample. The data were also submitted as part of a second study, on T cells expressing NK-cell markers.

The source material was PBMCs. The receptors shown here come from a woman aged 18 to 35 in good health.

The J gene is TRBJ2-1, the V gene TRBV6-2 or TRBV6-3; 8 nucleotides align to TRBD2. The CDR3 extends over 17 amino acids. Germline V lookup: CDR1 MNHEY, CDR2 SVGEGT. Germline trimming cut 2 bases from V and 8 bases from J; bases unmatched to any gene: 14. In nucleotides, the CDR3 is TGTGCCAGCAGTTACCCTCAAGGGGAGGTAGCGGGATATGAGCAGTTCTTC. Residues: CASSYPQGEVAGYEQFF.

The chain joins TRBV11-2 to TRBJ2-3, with 9 bases aligning to TRBD2. Germline V gene lookup returns CDR1 SGHAT and CDR2 FQNNGV. CDR3 size: 17 residues. J lost 6 bases, V lost 5 bases, and 15 bases had no gene match. CDR3 in amino acids: CASSLTGWSGRPDTQYF. For the CDR3, the DNA is TGTGCCAGCAGCCTTACGGGGTGGAGCGGGAGGCCGGATACGCAGTATTTT.

This rearrangement joins TRBV18 to TRBJ1-1, with TRBD1 identical over 7 bases. The trim removed 6 bases at V and 4 bases at J, leaving 5 bases unmatched. This CDR3 is built from 13 residues. CDR1 and CDR2 from the germline V gene are KGHSH and LQKENI. The CDR3 nucleotides read TGTGCCAGCTCGACAGGGTTTGGCACTGAAGCTTTCTTT. Its protein product is CASSTGFGTEAFF.

This clonotype has more than one count but fewer than ten. The rearrangement uses TRBV20-1 and TRBJ1-1; TRBD1 matches at 7 bases. Germline CDR1 reads DFQATT; CDR2 reads SNEGSKA (reference sequence). The CDR3 has 14 residues. The V segment lost 0 bases and the J segment 6 bases; nucleotides outside the gene matches: 7. This CDR3 reads CSARDTQGYPEAFF. CDR3 sequence (DNA): TGCAGTGCTAGAGATACACAGGGGTACCCTGAAGCTTTCTTT.

This clonotype was recorded a few times. The rearrangement joins TRBV20-1 to TRBJ2-7; TRBD2 matches 7 bases. V shed 3 bases, J shed 4 bases, and the junction held 12 bases outside the gene matches. CDR1 is DFQATT and CDR2 is SNEGSKA in the germline V gene (reference sequence). There are 15 residues in the CDR3. CDR3: CSASGSLAATYEQYF. In nucleotides, the CDR3 is TGCAGTGCTAGTGGATCCCTAGCGGCTACGTACGAGCAGTACTTC.